This T cell receptor beta chain was sequenced in a study of beta chain features in type 1 diabetes. Expressed TCRB transcripts were sequenced, since all the RNA that had been isolated was reverse transcribed. TCRdb's copy holds only in-frame clones and misses some; the assay was immunoSEQ multiplex PCR. The sample gives under 200,000 clones, 9% to 10% of which show up once; 2% to 3% is in the top ten. This clone was found a few times. The CDR3 spans 15 residues. Trimming took 1 base from V and 2 from J, leaving 10 bases between them. CDR1 MGHRA and CDR2 YSYEKL come from the germline V gene. The sequenced sample consisted of central memory CD4+ T cells from blood. The clonotype comes from a woman between 18 and 29 years old in good health. The chain has TRBV4-1 and TRBJ2-3; D may be TRBD2 (6 bases). The CDR3 DNA follows: TGCGCCAGCAGCCAAGTTGCGGGAACCACAGATACGCAGTATTTT. Translation gives CASSQVAGTTDTQYF.